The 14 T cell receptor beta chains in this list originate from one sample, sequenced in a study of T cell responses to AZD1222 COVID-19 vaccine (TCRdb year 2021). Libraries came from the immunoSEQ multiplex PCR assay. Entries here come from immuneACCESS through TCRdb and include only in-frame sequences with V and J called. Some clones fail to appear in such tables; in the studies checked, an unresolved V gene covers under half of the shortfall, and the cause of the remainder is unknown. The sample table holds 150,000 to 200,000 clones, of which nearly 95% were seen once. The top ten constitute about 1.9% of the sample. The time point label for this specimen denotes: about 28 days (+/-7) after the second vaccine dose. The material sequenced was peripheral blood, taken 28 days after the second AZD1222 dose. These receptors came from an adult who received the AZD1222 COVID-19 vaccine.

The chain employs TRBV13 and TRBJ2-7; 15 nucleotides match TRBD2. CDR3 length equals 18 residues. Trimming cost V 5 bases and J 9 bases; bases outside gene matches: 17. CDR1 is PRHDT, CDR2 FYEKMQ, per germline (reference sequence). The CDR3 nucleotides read TGTGCCAGCAGCCTACGACCGGAACCGGGACTAGCGGGAGGAGGGCAGTACTTC. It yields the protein CASSLRPEPGLAGGGQYF.

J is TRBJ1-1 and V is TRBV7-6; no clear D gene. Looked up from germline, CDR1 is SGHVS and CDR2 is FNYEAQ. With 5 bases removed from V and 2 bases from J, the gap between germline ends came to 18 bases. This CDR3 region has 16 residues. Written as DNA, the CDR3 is TGTGCCAGCAGCCGATTCGAACAACGGCTCAACACTGAAGCTTTCTTT. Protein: CASSRFEQRLNTEAFF.

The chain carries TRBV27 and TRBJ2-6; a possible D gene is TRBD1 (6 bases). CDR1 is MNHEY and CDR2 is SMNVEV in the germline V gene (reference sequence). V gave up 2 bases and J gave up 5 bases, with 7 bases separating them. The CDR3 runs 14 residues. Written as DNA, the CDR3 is TGTGCCAGCAGTTTAAGGGGGTGGGCCAACGTCCTGACTTTC. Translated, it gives CASSLRGWANVLTF.

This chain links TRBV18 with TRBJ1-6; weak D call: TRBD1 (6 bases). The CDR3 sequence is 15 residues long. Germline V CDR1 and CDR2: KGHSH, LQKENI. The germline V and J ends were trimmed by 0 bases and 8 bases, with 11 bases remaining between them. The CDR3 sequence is CASSPPGGRDSPLHF. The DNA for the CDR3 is TGTGCCAGCTCACCACCCGGGGGCAGGGATTCACCCCTCCACTTT. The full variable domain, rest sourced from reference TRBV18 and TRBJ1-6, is NAGVMQNPRHLVRRRGQEARLRCSPMKGHSHVYWYRQLPEEGLKFMVYLQKENIIDESGMPKERFSAEFPKEGPSILRIQQVVRGDSAAYFCASSPPGGRDSPLHFGNGTRLTVT.

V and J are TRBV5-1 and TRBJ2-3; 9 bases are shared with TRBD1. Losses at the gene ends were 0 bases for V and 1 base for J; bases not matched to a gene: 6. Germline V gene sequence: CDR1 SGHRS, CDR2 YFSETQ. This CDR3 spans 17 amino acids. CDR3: CASSLGLRDRGTDTQYF. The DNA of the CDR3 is TGCGCCAGCAGCTTGGGTCTTCGGGACAGGGGCACAGATACGCAGTATTTT.

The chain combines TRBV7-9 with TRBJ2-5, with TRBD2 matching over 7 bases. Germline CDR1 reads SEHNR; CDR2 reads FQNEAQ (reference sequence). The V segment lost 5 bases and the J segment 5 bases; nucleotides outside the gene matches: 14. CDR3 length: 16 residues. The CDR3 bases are TGTGCCAGCAGCCCCCGAGCGGGGCTGGTGGTGGAGACCCAGTACTTC. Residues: CASSPRAGLVVETQYF. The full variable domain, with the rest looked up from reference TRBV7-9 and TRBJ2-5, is DTGVSQNPRHKITKRGQNVTFRCDPISEHNRLYWYRQTLGQGPEFLTYFQNEAQLEKSRLLSDRFSAERPKGSFSTLEIQRTEQGDSAMYLCASSPRAGLVVETQYFGPGTRLLVL.

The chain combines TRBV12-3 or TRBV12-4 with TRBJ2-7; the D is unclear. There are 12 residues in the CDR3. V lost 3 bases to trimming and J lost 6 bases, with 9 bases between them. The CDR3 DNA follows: TGTGCCAGCAGTTTTCAACAAGCCGAGCAGTACTTC. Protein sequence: CASSFQQAEQYF.

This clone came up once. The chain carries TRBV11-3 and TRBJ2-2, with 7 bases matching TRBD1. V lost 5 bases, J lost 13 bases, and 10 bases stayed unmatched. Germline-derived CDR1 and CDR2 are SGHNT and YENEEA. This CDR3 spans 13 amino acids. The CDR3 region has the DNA TGTGCCAGCAGCCCCGGACAGGAACGGGGGCTGTTTTTT. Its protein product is CASSPGQERGLFF.

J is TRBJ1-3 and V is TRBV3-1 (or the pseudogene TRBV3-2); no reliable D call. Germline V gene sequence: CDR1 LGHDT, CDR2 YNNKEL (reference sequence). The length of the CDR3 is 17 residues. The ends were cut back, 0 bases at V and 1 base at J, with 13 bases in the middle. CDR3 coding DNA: TGTGCCAGCAGCCAAGAAAGGACGGTGGCGTCTGGAAACACCATATATTTT. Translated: CASSQERTVASGNTIYF.

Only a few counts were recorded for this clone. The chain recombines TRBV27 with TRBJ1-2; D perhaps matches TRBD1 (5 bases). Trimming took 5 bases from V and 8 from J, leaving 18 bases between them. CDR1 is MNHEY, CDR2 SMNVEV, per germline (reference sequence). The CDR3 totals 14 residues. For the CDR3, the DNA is TGTGCCAGCAGTGAATCCGGGGCCGCGGGAGGCTACACCTTC. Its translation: CASSESGAAGGYTF.

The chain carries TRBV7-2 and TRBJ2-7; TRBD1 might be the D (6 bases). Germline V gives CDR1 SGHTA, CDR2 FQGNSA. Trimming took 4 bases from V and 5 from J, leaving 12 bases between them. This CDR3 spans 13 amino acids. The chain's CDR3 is CASSSRGGHEQYF. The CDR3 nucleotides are TGTGCCAGCAGCTCCCGAGGGGGACACGAGCAGTACTTC.

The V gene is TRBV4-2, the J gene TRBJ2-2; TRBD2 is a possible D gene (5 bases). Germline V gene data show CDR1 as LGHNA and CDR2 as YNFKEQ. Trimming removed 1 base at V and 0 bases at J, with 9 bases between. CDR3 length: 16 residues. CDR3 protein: CASSQAGSTNTGELFF. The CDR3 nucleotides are TGTGCCAGCAGCCAAGCGGGGTCTACGAACACCGGGGAGCTGTTTTTT.

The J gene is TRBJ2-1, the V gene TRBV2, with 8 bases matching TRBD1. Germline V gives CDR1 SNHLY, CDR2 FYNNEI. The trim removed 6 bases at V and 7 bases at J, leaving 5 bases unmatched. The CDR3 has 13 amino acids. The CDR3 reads CASSKDRANEQFF. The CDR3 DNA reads TGTGCCAGCAGCAAGGACAGGGCGAATGAGCAGTTCTTC.

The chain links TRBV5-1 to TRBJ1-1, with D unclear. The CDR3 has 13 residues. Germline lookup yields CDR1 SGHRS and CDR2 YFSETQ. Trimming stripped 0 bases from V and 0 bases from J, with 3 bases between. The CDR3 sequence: CASSLELNTEAFF. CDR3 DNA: TGCGCCAGCAGCTTGGAGCTGAACACTGAAGCTTTCTTT.